This T cell receptor (beta chain) comes out of a study of T-cell reconstitution after alpha-beta-depleted transplantation in children. Details on this clonotype: Its antigen is undetermined.

Germline assignment: CDR1 LGHNA and CDR2 YSLEER. Germline trimming cut 5 bases from V and 6 bases from J; bases unmatched to any gene: 11. The length of the CDR3 is 17 residues. Whole-study results and caveats: By about two months after transplant, alpha-beta T cells reportedly arose from several hundred graft clones that had expanded.

Unique molecular identifiers were used to barcode this TCRbeta library. One entry per CDR3 protein, called by TCRdb with MiXCR from the PCR reads. Counted here are hundreds of thousands of distinct CDR3 sequences, about an eighth occurring once; the ten biggest clones make up 2% to 2.5%. This clonotype was obtained from a male patient aged 5 to 17 who had a stem cell transplant for acute myeloid leukemia, so the T cells may come from the graft donor. The material sequenced was PBMCs, mostly from graft donor cells, taken 360 days after TCRalphabeta/CD19-depleted stem cell transplant. The chain carries TRBV4-3 and TRBJ1-6; 9 positions agree with TRBD1. CDR3 amino acids: CASSERATGGSNSPLHF. CDR3 bases: TGCGCCAGCAGCGAACGGGCGACAGGGGGAAGTAATTCACCCCTCCACTTT.